Listed below are T cell receptor beta chains from one sample, sequenced in a study of shared clonotypes between healthy human individuals. Repertoires were generated with immunoSEQ multiplex PCR, while TCRdb's copy carries only in-frame clones and drops some. The data show roughly 700,000 clones, approximately 74% seen once. The source material was memory CD4+ T cells sorted from blood. The receptors come from a woman younger than 45 in good health. CDR3s include the opening cysteine and the closing phenylalanine or tryptophan. A D gene is named only where the DNA matches it firmly. The size of a clone is reported for some rows only, either as once, few or many, or as a class for expanded clones.

CDR3nt | CDR3aa | d_gene | j_gene | abundance | v_gene | len
TGTGCCAGCAGCCAAGGTCTTGGGGGGTCGGGCACAGATACGCAGTATTTT | CASSQGLGGSGTDTQYF | NA | TRBJ2-3 | NA | TRBV4-2 | 17
TGTGCCAGCAGCCAAGGCGGCGCGGGAGGCCTCACAGATACGCAGTATTTT | CASSQGGAGGLTDTQYF | TRBD2 | TRBJ2-3 | NA | TRBV4-2 | 17
TGTGCCAGCAGTCGCACGGAGCTCTCCTACGAGCAGTACTTC | CASSRTELSYEQYF | NA | TRBJ2-7 | once | TRBV6-5 | 14
TGTGCCAGCAGCTTAGGGGATTCAAACTATGGCTACACCTTC | CASSLGDSNYGYTF | NA | TRBJ1-2 | NA | TRBV11-2 | 14
TGCAGCGTTGAAGATAGCCCCTCCGAGCAGTACTTC | CSVEDSPSEQYF | NA | TRBJ2-7 | NA | TRBV29-1 | 12
TGTGCCAGCAGTGGGAGACAGGGAGGGAGTGAAAAACTGTTTTTT | CASSGRQGGSEKLFF | TRBD1 | TRBJ1-4 | NA | TRBV28 | 15
TGCGCCAGCAGCTCTGCAGGCCTATCCTACGAGCAGTACTTC | CASSSAGLSYEQYF | NA | TRBJ2-7 | NA | TRBV5-1 | 14
TGTGCCAGCAGTTATGGGACTAGTTCGGCCGGGGAGCTGTTTTTT | CASSYGTSSAGELFF | TRBD2 | TRBJ2-2 | once | TRBV6-5 | 15
TGCGCCAGCAGCTTCGGGACAGGGGGTCAGCCCCAGCATTTT | CASSFGTGGQPQHF | TRBD1 | TRBJ1-5 | many | TRBV5-1 | 14
TGCAGTGCTAGAGGGACGAATGAGCAGTTCTTC | CSARGTNEQFF | NA | TRBJ2-1 | NA | TRBV20-1 | 11
TGTGCCAGCGGGAGACTAGCGGGAGAAATAGATACGCAGTATTTT | CASGRLAGEIDTQYF | TRBD2 | TRBJ2-3 | NA | TRBV19 | 15
TGTGCCAGCAGGCAGGGTTCGTACGAGCAGTACTTC | CASRQGSYEQYF | NA | TRBJ2-7 | once | TRBV2 | 12
TGCGCCAGCAGCCTGGGGAGCGGGAGAGGAAATGAGCAGTTCTTC | CASSLGSGRGNEQFF | TRBD2 | TRBJ2-1 | NA | TRBV5-1 | 15
TGTGCCAGCAGCCCAAGGGACAGGGGAGTAAGGGGTGAAAAACTGTTTTTT | CASSPRDRGVRGEKLFF | TRBD1 | TRBJ1-4 | NA | TRBV7-6 | 17
TGCAGCGCTAACCGACAGAGCGGAACAGATACGCAGTATTTT | CSANRQSGTDTQYF | NA | TRBJ2-3 | few | TRBV29-1 | 14
TGTGCCAGCAGTCCGGGAAACACCGGGGAGCTGTTTTTT | CASSPGNTGELFF | NA | TRBJ2-2 | NA | TRBV7-2 | 13
TGTGCCTGGAGTGGGACAGGGGGTGGTCAGCCCCAGCATTTT | CAWSGTGGGQPQHF | TRBD1 | TRBJ1-5 | NA | TRBV30 | 14
TGTGCCAGTAGTATAGGTGAGAAACCCCCCTACGAGCAGTACTTC | CASSIGEKPPYEQYF | NA | TRBJ2-7 | NA | TRBV19 | 15
TGTGCCAGCAGTTCATCCCGGGGCAGGGACGATGGCTACACCTTC | CASSSSRGRDDGYTF | NA | TRBJ1-2 | NA | TRBV6-6 | 15
TGCAGTGCCACGGATCTCTACGAGCAGTACTTC | CSATDLYEQYF | NA | TRBJ2-7 | NA | TRBV20-1 | 11
TGCGCCAGCAGCCGGAAGGGGTTAGCGGGGGCCTACGAGCAGTACTTC | CASSRKGLAGAYEQYF | TRBD2 | TRBJ2-7 | few | TRBV4-1 | 16
TGTGCCAGCAGCTTAGGGACGGACAGCACTGAAGCTTTCTTT | CASSLGTDSTEAFF | NA | TRBJ1-1 | few | TRBV7-9 | 14
TGTGCCAGCAGCTCAGGGCCTAGCTCTGGTACGCAGTATTTT | CASSSGPSSGTQYF | NA | TRBJ2-3 | NA | TRBV7-2 | 14
TGTGCCAGCAGCCGCATAGGGTTCACAGATACGCAGTATTTT | CASSRIGFTDTQYF | NA | TRBJ2-3 | NA | TRBV9 | 14
TGTGCCAGTTCGAGACTAGCGGGAGAGCATCCCAATGAGCAGTTCTTC | CASSRLAGEHPNEQFF | TRBD2 | TRBJ2-1 | NA | TRBV28 | 16
TGTGCCAGCAGAACGCCTACCCGGGACAGGAGCTACGAGCAGTACTTC | CASRTPTRDRSYEQYF | TRBD1 | TRBJ2-7 | NA | TRBV27 | 16
TGTGCCAGCTCGGAGCGGCTGACTAGCACAGATACGCAGTATTTT | CASSERLTSTDTQYF | NA | TRBJ2-3 | NA | TRBV6-6 | 15
TGTGCCAGCAGTCCAGGGACAGGGATTAACTATGGCTACACCTTC | CASSPGTGINYGYTF | TRBD1 | TRBJ1-2 | NA | TRBV28 | 15
TGTGCCAGCAGAATTACCGGGACACAGTATAGCAATCAGCCCCAGCATTTT | CASRITGTQYSNQPQHF | NA | TRBJ1-5 | NA | TRBV2 | 17
TGTGCCAGCAGCTCACCTTCCGGAGTCAACCAGGGTGAGCAGTTCTTC | CASSSPSGVNQGEQFF | NA | TRBJ2-1 | NA | TRBV11-3 | 16
TGTGCCAGCAGCTCATATTCCGTGGGGTTATATGGCTACACCTTC | CASSSYSVGLYGYTF | NA | TRBJ1-2 | NA | TRBV11-2 | 15
TGCGCCAGCAGCCCACGACAGGGGAACACTGAAGCTTTCTTT | CASSPRQGNTEAFF | TRBD1 | TRBJ1-1 | NA | TRBV5-1 | 14
TGTGCCAGCAGCTTGATATCGACAGTTAACTATGGCTACACCTTC | CASSLISTVNYGYTF | NA | TRBJ1-2 | NA | TRBV5-5 | 15
TGTGCCAGCAGCCAAGCCAACCTAGCGGGAGGGTACGCAGATACGCAGTATTTT | CASSQANLAGGYADTQYF | TRBD2 | TRBJ2-3 | NA | TRBV14 | 18
TGCGCCAGCTGCTCCGGGACAGGGGCATTAAAACTGTTTTTT | CASCSGTGALKLFF | TRBD1 | TRBJ1-4 | NA | TRBV5-1 | 14
TGCGCCAGCAGCCGGGAAAGGGACATCGCCTACGAGCAGTACTTC | CASSRERDIAYEQYF | NA | TRBJ2-7 | NA | TRBV4-1 | 15
TGTGCCTGGAGTGTACTCGGGGGGACCCAAGAGACCCAGTACTTC | CAWSVLGGTQETQYF | TRBD2 | TRBJ2-5 | NA | TRBV30 | 15
TGTGCCAGCAGTTTCTGGGCTGCTAATGAAAAACTGTTTTTT | CASSFWAANEKLFF | NA | TRBJ1-4 | NA | TRBV28 | 14
TGTGCCAGCAAGGGGGGAGCTACCTACAATGAGCAGTTCTTC | CASKGGATYNEQFF | NA | TRBJ2-1 | NA | TRBV6-1 | 14
TGTGCCAGTAGTGCCCCGCTCGGGAGGCTTGGCTACACCTTC | CASSAPLGRLGYTF | NA | TRBJ1-2 | NA | TRBV19 | 14
TGTGCCAGCACCCTCGATATTGGGGAGGGGTACAATGAGCAGTTCTTC | CASTLDIGEGYNEQFF | TRBD2 | TRBJ2-1 | NA | TRBV2 | 16
TGTGCCAGTACCCAGAATGAAAAACTGTTTTTT | CASTQNEKLFF | NA | TRBJ1-4 | NA | TRBV19 | 11
TGTGCCAGCAGTCGGAGCGGGGGAAACACCATATATTTT | CASSRSGGNTIYF | NA | TRBJ1-3 | NA | TRBV27 | 13
TGTGCCAGCAGCCGACAGGGGATAACCTACGAGCAGTACTTC | CASSRQGITYEQYF | TRBD1 | TRBJ2-7 | NA | TRBV7-9 | 14
TGCGCCAGCAGCCAACCAGGGTCTTCCTCCTACGAGCAGTACTTC | CASSQPGSSSYEQYF | NA | TRBJ2-7 | NA | TRBV4-1 | 15
TGCGCCAGCAGCCAAGTTCGACTGACGTACTACAATGAGCAGTTCTTC | CASSQVRLTYYNEQFF | NA | TRBJ2-1 | NA | TRBV4-1 | 16
TGTGCCAGCAGCTTGTCCAGCGGGAGGCAGTTCTTC | CASSLSSGRQFF | TRBD2 | TRBJ2-1 | NA | TRBV5-6 | 12